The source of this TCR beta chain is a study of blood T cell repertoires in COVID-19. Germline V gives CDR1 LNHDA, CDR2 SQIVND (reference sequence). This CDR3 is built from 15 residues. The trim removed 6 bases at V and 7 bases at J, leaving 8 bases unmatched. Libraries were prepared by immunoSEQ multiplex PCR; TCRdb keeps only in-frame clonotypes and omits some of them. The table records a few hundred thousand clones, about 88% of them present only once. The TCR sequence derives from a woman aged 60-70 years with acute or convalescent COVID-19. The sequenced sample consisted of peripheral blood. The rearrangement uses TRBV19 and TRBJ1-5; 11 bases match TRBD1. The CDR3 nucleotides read TGTGCCAGTAGACAAGGACAGGGGGCTGTACAGCCCCAGCATTTT. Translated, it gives CASRQGQGAVQPQHF.